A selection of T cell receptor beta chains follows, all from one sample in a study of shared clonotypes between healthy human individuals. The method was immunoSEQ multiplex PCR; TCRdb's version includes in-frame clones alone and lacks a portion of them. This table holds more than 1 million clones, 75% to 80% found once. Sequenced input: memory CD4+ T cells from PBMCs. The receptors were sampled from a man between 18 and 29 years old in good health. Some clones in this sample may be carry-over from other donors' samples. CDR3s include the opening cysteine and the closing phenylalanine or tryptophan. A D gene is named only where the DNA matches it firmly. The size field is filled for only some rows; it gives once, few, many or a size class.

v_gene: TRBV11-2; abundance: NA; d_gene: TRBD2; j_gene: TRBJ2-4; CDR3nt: TGTGCCAGCAGCATTTTACTAGCGGGAGGACCTAAGGACATTCAGTACTTC; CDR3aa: CASSILLAGGPKDIQYF
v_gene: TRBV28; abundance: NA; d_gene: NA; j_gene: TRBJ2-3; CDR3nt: TGTGCCAGCAGTTTACAGACTACCTTAGATACGCAGTATTTT; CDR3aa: CASSLQTTLDTQYF
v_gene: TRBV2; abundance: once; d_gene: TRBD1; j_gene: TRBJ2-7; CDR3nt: TGTGCCAGCGGGGACAGGGGGAACTACGAGCAGTACTTC; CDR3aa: CASGDRGNYEQYF
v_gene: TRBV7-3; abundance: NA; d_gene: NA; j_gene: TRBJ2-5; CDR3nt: TGTGCCAGCAGCTTAGTGACGCAAGAGACCCAGTACTTC; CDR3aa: CASSLVTQETQYF
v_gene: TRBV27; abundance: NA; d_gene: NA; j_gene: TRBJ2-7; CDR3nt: TGTGCCAGCAGGGCGTCCGGACTGCCTGGCGAGCAGTACTTC; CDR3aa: CASRASGLPGEQYF
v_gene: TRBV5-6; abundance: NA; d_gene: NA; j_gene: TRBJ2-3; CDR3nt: TGTGCCAGCAGCTTGGACCGCACAGATACGCAGTATTTT; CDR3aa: CASSLDRTDTQYF
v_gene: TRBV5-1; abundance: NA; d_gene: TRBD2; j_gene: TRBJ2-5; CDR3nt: TGCGCCAGCAGCTCCCCAGCGGGAGTTGAGACCCAGTACTTC; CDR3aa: CASSSPAGVETQYF
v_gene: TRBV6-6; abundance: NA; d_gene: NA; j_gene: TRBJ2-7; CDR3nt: TGTGCCAGCAGTTACTCCGGGCAGGACTACGAGCAGTACTTC; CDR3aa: CASSYSGQDYEQYF
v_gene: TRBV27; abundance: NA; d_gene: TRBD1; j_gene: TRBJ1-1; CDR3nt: TGTGCCAGCCGTTCCCCCTGGACAGGACTCACGGGAAACACTGAAGCTTTCTTT; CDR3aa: CASRSPWTGLTGNTEAFF
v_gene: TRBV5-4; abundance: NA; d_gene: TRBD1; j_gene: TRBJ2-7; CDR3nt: TGTGCCAGCAGCTCCCCGGGACAGGGTATCTACGAGCAGTACTTC; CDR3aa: CASSSPGQGIYEQYF
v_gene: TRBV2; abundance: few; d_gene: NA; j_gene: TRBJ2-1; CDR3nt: TGTGCCAGCAGTGAAGACGGCGGGAATATGGATGAGCAGTTCTTC; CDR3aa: CASSEDGGNMDEQFF
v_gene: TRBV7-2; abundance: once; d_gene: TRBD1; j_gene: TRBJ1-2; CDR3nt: TGTGCCAGCAGCTTAGGTCCAGGGGGCGGGTTGATTGATGGCTACACCTTC; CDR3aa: CASSLGPGGGLIDGYTF
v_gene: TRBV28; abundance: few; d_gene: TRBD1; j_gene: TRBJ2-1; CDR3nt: TGTGCCAGCTTAAGACAGGGAAAGAACAATGAGCAGTTCTTC; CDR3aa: CASLRQGKNNEQFF
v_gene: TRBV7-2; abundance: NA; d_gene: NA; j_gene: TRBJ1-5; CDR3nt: TGTGCCAGCAGCTCCCGCGGGGGGGATCAGCCCCAGCATTTT; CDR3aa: CASSSRGGDQPQHF